The 4 T cell receptor beta chains below come from one sample, sequenced in a study of CD8 T cells in ankylosing spondylitis. TCRdb fed the 5' RACE reads into MiXCR, producing one record per CDR3 protein. The top ten hold 9.1% of the sample, which has 300,000 to 400,000 distinct CDR3 sequences, about 9.9% seen once. Sequenced sample: blood, either unsorted or a sorted T cell fraction (not recorded which). These receptors all stem from a female donor with ankylosing spondylitis or in good health (not recorded which).

This clonotype has more than one count but fewer than ten. The chain links TRBV12-3 or TRBV12-4 to TRBJ2-5; TRBD2 matches at 10 bases. Trimming removed 6 bases from V and 5 bases from J; junction bases left unmatched: 12. This CDR3 region has 16 residues. CDR3 sequence reads: CASSPSGGALRETQYF. Written as DNA, the CDR3 is TGTGCCAGCAGCCCAAGCGGGGGGGCCCTGAGGGAGACCCAGTACTTC.

This clonotype was observed at least ten times. The V gene is TRBV20-1, the J gene TRBJ1-1; no definite D call. This CDR3 spans 15 amino acids. The V end lost 5 bases, the J end lost 4 bases, and 20 bases lay between the germline ends. Germline V gene data show CDR1 as DFQATT and CDR2 as SNEGSKA (reference sequence). The CDR3 DNA reads TGCAGTGCTCCCTACACGGTCCTTCGCCGCACTGAAGCTTTCTTT. This sequence encodes CSAPYTVLRRTEAFF.

This clonotype was seen at least ten times. V usage is TRBV20-1 and J usage is TRBJ1-2, with D possibly being TRBD1 (5 bases). V lost 3 bases to trimming and J lost 1 base, with 9 bases between them. The CDR3 is 13 residues long. Looked up from germline, CDR1 is DFQATT and CDR2 is SNEGSKA (reference sequence). In DNA form, the CDR3 reads TGCAGTGCTAGGGGGCTAATTAACTATGGCTACACCTTC. It specifies CSARGLINYGYTF.

Concerning this clonotype itself: Its ends do not fully match the called genes, so a read error is possible. The rearrangement links TRBV7-9 to TRBJ1-6; D is unresolved. This CDR3 is 15 amino acids long. CDR1 SEHNR and CDR2 FQNEAQ come from the germline V gene (reference sequence). CDR3 bases: TGTGCCAGCAGCTTAGTTCGCCAGATTAATTCACCCCTCCCCTTT. It codes for CASSLVRQINSPLPF.